The 22 T cell receptor beta chains below were found in one sample sequenced in a study of shared clonotypes between healthy human individuals. Generated by immunoSEQ multiplex PCR, the TCRdb table keeps only in-frame clones and is missing some. Of about 2 million clones in the sample, roughly 96% were seen once. Specimen: naive CD4+ T cells sorted from blood. Described subset: CD45RA+ positively selected. The receptor set was obtained from a man younger than 30 in good health.

The chain couples TRBV19 to TRBJ1-5, with 7 nucleotides matching TRBD1. Germline trimming cut 4 bases from V and 1 base from J; bases unmatched to any gene: 13. The CDR3 totals 18 residues. Germline V lookup: CDR1 LNHDA, CDR2 SQIVND (reference sequence). CDR3 sequence: CASSTRDSPGKSNQPQHF. Written as DNA, the CDR3 is TGTGCCAGTAGTACCCGGGACAGCCCTGGGAAGAGCAATCAGCCCCAGCATTTT. Filled out from reference TRBV19 and TRBJ1-5, the complete variable domain reads DGGITQSPKYLFRKEGQNVTLSCEQNLNHDAMYWYRQDPGQGLRLIYYSQIVNDFQKGDIAEGYSVSREKKESFPLTVTSAQKNPTAFYLCASSTRDSPGKSNQPQHFGDGTRLSIL.

This rearrangement joins TRBV19 to TRBJ1-1; no firm D call. V was clipped by 5 bases and J by 0 bases, with 13 bases between them. The CDR3 runs to 15 residues. CDR1 and CDR2 from the germline V gene are LNHDA and SQIVND (reference sequence). CDR3 region: CASSPFSPMNTEAFF. CDR3 DNA sequence: TGTGCCAGTAGTCCCTTTTCACCTATGAACACTGAAGCTTTCTTT.

As to this clone: Other DNA sequences in this sample translate to the same CDR3. V is TRBV19 and J is TRBJ2-7; 10 nucleotides line up with TRBD2. The CDR3 covers 14 residues. The ends lost 8 bases at V and 0 bases at J; junction bases unmatched: 4. The germline V gene has CDR1 LNHDA and CDR2 SQIVND (reference sequence). CDR3 sequence: CASRTSGSSYEQYF. The DNA of the CDR3 is TGTGCCAGTCGGACTAGCGGTAGCTCCTACGAGCAGTACTTC.

This clone occurred once. The V call is TRBV30, the J call TRBJ2-5; the D is unclear. V was cut by 5 bases and J by 4 bases, with 11 bases left in between. Germline V CDR1 and CDR2: GTSNPN, SVGIG (reference sequence). This CDR3 has 12 residues. CDR3 protein: CAWDPGPETQYF. The CDR3 DNA is TGTGCCTGGGACCCAGGCCCAGAGACCCAGTACTTC.

J is TRBJ2-1 and V is TRBV28, with 8 bases matching TRBD1. CDR1 MDHEN and CDR2 SYDVKM come from the germline V gene. The CDR3 runs 15 residues. V was pared by 4 bases and J by 1 base, with 3 bases of the junction left unmatched. The CDR3 here is CASSSQGVSYNEQFF. DNA of the CDR3: TGTGCCAGCAGTTCACAGGGGGTGTCCTACAATGAGCAGTTCTTC.

As to this clone: The sample carries other DNA sequences with the same CDR3. J is TRBJ2-5 and V is TRBV5-1; 9 bases agree with TRBD1. Germline V gene sequence: CDR1 SGHRS, CDR2 YFSETQ. This CDR3 is built from 14 residues. Trimming took 4 bases from V and 5 from J; bases not matched to a gene: 6. This CDR3 is CASSLGQGAETQYF. The CDR3 DNA follows: TGCGCCAGCAGCCTGGGACAGGGTGCGGAGACCCAGTACTTC.

This clone was seen only once. CDR3 DNA: TGTGCCAGCAGCCACGCTACAGGGTTCGGCGGCTACACCTTC. Residues: CASSHATGFGGYTF. V usage is TRBV14 and J usage is TRBJ1-2, with D possibly matching TRBD1 (6 bases). The V end lost 3 bases, the J end lost 8 bases, and 16 bases lay between the germline ends. The V gene's germline CDR1 is SGHDN and CDR2 FVKESK. The CDR3 spans 14 residues.

This clone occurred once. A much larger clonotype is one base distant, so this may be a read error. The same CDR3 arises from other DNA sequences in this sample as well. V gene TRBV5-1 combines with J gene TRBJ1-5; D unresolved. V gave up 0 bases and J gave up 4 bases, with 5 bases separating them. Germline CDR1 reads SGHRS; CDR2 reads YFSETQ. This CDR3 comprises 13 residues. CDR3 region: CASSLGQNQPQHF. The CDR3 bases are TGCGCCAGCAGCTTGGGCCAGAATCAGCCCCAGCATTTT.

This sequence joins TRBV25-1 and TRBJ1-1, with D maybe TRBD1 (5 bases). The CDR3 covers 18 residues. V lost 5 bases to trimming and J lost 4 bases, with 26 bases between them. Germline CDR1 reads MGHDK; CDR2 reads SYGVNS. CDR3 coding DNA: TGTGCCAGCAGTCCCTGGGAGGGGCCTCCATTGGATGCCACTGAAGCTTTCTTT. It yields the protein CASSPWEGPPLDATEAFF.

Concerning this clone: This sample also contains other DNA sequences that code for the same CDR3. J is TRBJ2-7 and V is TRBV18; TRBD1 or TRBD2 may be the D gene (5 bases each). Germline CDR1 is KGHSH and CDR2 is LQKENI. Trimming took off 1 base at V and 4 bases at J, with 5 bases between the two ends. The CDR3 spans 12 residues. CDR3 amino acids: CASSPRGYEQYF. The CDR3 nucleotides are TGTGCCAGCTCACCACGGGGGTACGAGCAGTACTTC. The whole variable domain, filled in from reference TRBV18 and TRBJ2-7, reads NAGVMQNPRHLVRRRGQEARLRCSPMKGHSHVYWYRQLPEEGLKFMVYLQKENIIDESGMPKERFSAEFPKEGPSILRIQQVVRGDSAAYFCASSPRGYEQYFGPGTRLTVT.

This rearrangement joins TRBV6-5 to TRBJ1-4, with D possibly being TRBD1 (5 bases). V lost 6 bases to trimming and J lost 2 bases, with 13 bases between them. Germline V gene lookup returns CDR1 MNHEY and CDR2 SVGAGI. The CDR3 runs to 15 residues. CDR3 nucleotides: TGTGCCAGCAGGCCACCGGGACTGACTAATGAAAAACTGTTTTTT. Translating gives CASRPPGLTNEKLFF.

CDR3 sequence (DNA): TGTGCCAGCAGTTTACGGGGTTTGAATCAGCCCCAGCATTTT. This translates into CASSLRGLNQPQHF. This chain links TRBV28 with TRBJ1-5; D is ambiguous. CDR1 and CDR2 (germline): MDHEN, SYDVKM. Trimming took off 2 bases at V and 4 bases at J, with 9 bases between the two ends. There are 14 residues in the CDR3.

This clone was seen only once. V usage is TRBV19 and J usage is TRBJ2-1; 8 bases align to TRBD2. The CDR3 covers 16 residues. The V gene's germline CDR1 is LNHDA and CDR2 SQIVND (reference sequence). Germline trimming cut 4 bases from V and 4 bases from J; bases unmatched to any gene: 9. For the CDR3, the DNA is TGTGCCAGTAGTACCCCGGGACTAGGCCCTTACAATGAGCAGTTCTTC. The encoded protein is CASSTPGLGPYNEQFF.

This clone was seen a single time. The V and J genes are TRBV7-9 and TRBJ1-1; D uncertain. The germline V gene has CDR1 SEHNR and CDR2 FQNEAQ (reference sequence). CDR3 size: 13 residues. Trimming pared 1 base from V and 7 bases from J, leaving 10 bases between. DNA for the CDR3: TGTGCCAGCAGCTTAGGTACTGCAGGTGAAGCTTTCTTT. It translates to CASSLGTAGEAFF.

The chain carries TRBV5-1 and TRBJ2-6, with TRBD1 identical over 7 bases. The CDR3 is made up of 18 amino acids. Germline lookup yields CDR1 SGHRS and CDR2 YFSETQ. Germline trimming cut 0 bases from V and 2 bases from J; bases unmatched to any gene: 8. The CDR3, as DNA: TGCGCCAGCAGCTTGGAAGGGGGCTTAAGCCCTGGGGCCAACGTCCTGACTTTC. This translates into CASSLEGGLSPGANVLTF. Full variable domain (missing parts from reference TRBV5-1 and TRBJ2-6): KAGVTQTPRYLIKTRGQQVTLSCSPISGHRSVSWYQQTPGQGLQFLFEYFSETQRNKGNFPGRFSGRQFSNSRSEMNVSTLELGDSALYLCASSLEGGLSPGANVLTFGAGSRLTVL.

The chain combines TRBV7-9 with TRBJ1-4; 9 positions agree with TRBD1. Trimming cost V 2 bases and J 8 bases; bases outside gene matches: 15. Germline V lookup: CDR1 SEHNR, CDR2 FQNEAQ (reference sequence). This CDR3 has 18 residues. The CDR3 sequence: CASSLPSGQGEGGEKLFF. The CDR3 DNA reads TGTGCCAGCAGCTTACCCTCGGGACAGGGAGAAGGAGGCGAAAAACTGTTTTTT.

The chain is built from TRBV11-2 and TRBJ2-5, with 12 bases aligning to TRBD1. CDR1 is SGHAT and CDR2 is FQNNGV in the germline V gene. After removal of 3 bases from V and 5 bases from J, the junction contained 4 bases not matched to a gene. The CDR3 totals 15 residues. The CDR3 coding sequence is TGTGCCAGCAGCTTGGGACAGGGGGCCTGGGAGACCCAGTACTTC. Its translation is CASSLGQGAWETQYF.

The chain uses TRBV30 and TRBJ1-1; D not resolved. The germline CDR1 and CDR2 sequences are GTSNPN and SVGIG (reference sequence). The CDR3 consists of 13 residues. Between the trimmed V and J ends, which lost 4 bases and 2 bases, there was a span of 11 bases. In DNA form, the CDR3 reads TGTGCCTGGAACTATCGGGGAAACACTGAAGCTTTCTTT. Its protein is CAWNYRGNTEAFF.

V usage is TRBV11-2 and J usage is TRBJ2-7; TRBD1 might be the D (5 bases). The CDR3 contains 15 residues. The V end lost 2 bases, the J end lost 3 bases, and 14 bases lay between the germline ends. Germline-derived CDR1 and CDR2 are SGHAT and FQNNGV. CDR3 DNA sequence: TGTGCCAGCAGCTTAAGTCAGGGAACGTTCTACGAGCAGTACTTC. It yields the protein CASSLSQGTFYEQYF.

The chain is built from TRBV10-3 and TRBJ2-7; D perhaps matches TRBD2 (5 bases). Trimming took 0 bases from V and 6 from J, leaving 12 bases between them. This CDR3 is built from 14 residues. Germline CDR1 reads ENHRY; CDR2 reads SYGVKD. CDR3 sequence reads: CAISESSGISEQYF. The DNA for the CDR3 is TGTGCCATCAGTGAGTCGTCCGGGATTAGCGAGCAGTACTTC.

The chain couples TRBV2 to TRBJ2-2; D is uncertain. Trimming cost V 4 bases and J 7 bases, with 16 bases left between them. Germline-derived CDR1 and CDR2 are SNHLY and FYNNEI. This CDR3 is 15 amino acids long. CDR3 sequence (DNA): TGTGCCAGCAGTGTGGACGCCTCGATGGGCGGGGAGCTGTTTTTT. Translation: CASSVDASMGGELFF.

The genes are TRBV2 and TRBJ1-4; D is undetermined. Trimming took 5 bases from V and 4 from J, leaving 14 bases between them. This CDR3 contains 15 residues. Germline lookup yields CDR1 SNHLY and CDR2 FYNNEI. Here the CDR3 DNA reads TGTGCCAGCAGTTTTTCCCGCTTGGGTAATGAAAAACTGTTTTTT. It translates to CASSFSRLGNEKLFF. Full variable domain (missing parts from reference TRBV2 and TRBJ1-4): EPEVTQTPSHQVTQMGQEVILRCVPISNHLYFYWYRQILGQKVEFLVSFYNNEISEKSEIFDDQFSVERPDGSNFTLKIRSTKLEDSAMYFCASSFSRLGNEKLFFGSGTQLSVL.